A single sample gave rise to the 3 T cell receptor beta chains below, sequenced in a study of T cell changes during pregnancy in multiple sclerosis. Some clones are missing from TCRdb's copy, which holds only in-frame ones; the method was immunoSEQ multiplex PCR. Here the sample spans about 71,000 clones, roughly nine tenths being singletons. Specimen: CD8+ T cells from peripheral blood mononuclear cells, collected before pregnancy. All receptors come from a female donor with multiple sclerosis, enrolled in a pregnancy study.

The J gene is TRBJ1-2, the V gene TRBV30, with a weak D call TRBD1 (5 bases). The germline V gene has CDR1 GTSNPN and CDR2 SVGIG (reference sequence). The CDR3 spans 12 residues. V dropped 6 bases and J dropped 3 bases, with 11 bases sitting between them. CDR3 protein: CACLGPHYGYTF. CDR3 DNA sequence: TGTGCCTGCCTGGGGCCGCACTATGGCTACACCTTC.

In nucleotides, the CDR3 is TGCGCCAGCAGTCAATGGGTACAGGCCCCCTACGAGCAGTACTTC. Its translation is CASSQWVQAPYEQYF. This chain links TRBV23-1 with TRBJ2-7; the D gene is possibly TRBD1 (5 bases). TRBV23-1 is assigned to the ORF class and has an uncertain function. The CDR3 is 15 amino acids. V was cut by 1 base and J by 2 bases, with 12 bases left in between.

This clone was observed a handful of times. The chain joins TRBV4-1 to TRBJ1-1; a weak D match, TRBD1 (6 bases). CDR3 length: 15 amino acids. The germline V gene has CDR1 MGHRA and CDR2 YSYEKL. V was trimmed by 1 base and J by 1 base, leaving 10 bases between them. The CDR3 sequence: CASSQVAGANTEAFF. DNA of the CDR3: TGCGCCAGCAGCCAAGTGGCGGGGGCGAACACTGAAGCTTTCTTT.